The 12 T cell receptor beta chains given below trace back to one sample, sequenced in a study of blood T cell repertoires in COVID-19. Measured with immunoSEQ multiplex PCR; TCRdb has only the in-frame clones, and not every one. The data contain about 210,000 clones, more than 70% of them singletons. The source material was peripheral blood. The receptor source for this set is a man aged 45-60 years with active or convalescent COVID-19.

This chain joins TRBV28 and TRBJ2-6; the D gene is possibly TRBD2 (5 bases). Trimming stripped 4 bases from V and 4 bases from J, with 17 bases between. The germline CDR1 and CDR2 sequences are MDHEN and SYDVKM. CDR3 length equals 17 residues. The CDR3: CASSSARTGVGANVLTF. The CDR3 DNA is TGTGCCAGCAGTTCCGCACGGACTGGGGTGGGGGCCAACGTCCTGACTTTC.

The J gene is TRBJ2-2, the V gene TRBV6-2 or TRBV6-3; 8 positions agree with TRBD1. CDR1 and CDR2 from the germline V gene are MNHEY and SVGEGT. The CDR3 runs 15 residues. Trimming removed 6 bases from V and 4 bases from J; junction bases left unmatched: 7. For the CDR3, the DNA is TGTGCCAGCAGCGGAACAGGGGGTGTCACCGGGGAGCTGTTTTTT. It is translated as CASSGTGGVTGELFF.

The rearrangement links TRBV5-4 to TRBJ2-7; 7 nucleotides match TRBD1. This CDR3 is built from 13 residues. Germline trimming cut 4 bases from V and 7 bases from J; bases unmatched to any gene: 8. In germline, CDR1 is SGHNT, CDR2 YYREEE (reference sequence). The CDR3 loop reads CASSRPPGGEQYF. The CDR3, as DNA: TGTGCCAGCAGCCGACCGCCAGGGGGTGAGCAGTACTTC.

This clone was found a few times. V gene TRBV10-3 combines with J gene TRBJ2-1; D ambiguous. This CDR3 comprises 12 residues. Trimming took 0 bases from V and 8 from J, leaving 5 bases between them. Germline V CDR1 and CDR2: ENHRY, SYGVKD. The CDR3 loop reads CAISESTDEQFF. DNA of the CDR3: TGTGCCATCAGTGAGTCAACTGATGAGCAGTTCTTC.

V and J are TRBV5-5 and TRBJ2-7, with a weak D call TRBD1 (5 bases). Germline loops: CDR1 SGHKS, CDR2 YYEKEE (reference sequence). The CDR3 sequence is 16 residues long. V lost 4 bases to trimming and J lost 3 bases, with 20 bases between them. The CDR3 protein is CASSPTLGEAFYEQYF. The CDR3 DNA reads as TGTGCCAGCAGCCCCACCTTAGGGGAAGCCTTCTACGAGCAGTACTTC.

The chain employs TRBV20-1 and TRBJ2-7; D uncertain. The V end lost 3 bases, the J end lost 4 bases, and 13 bases lay between the germline ends. Germline V gene lookup returns CDR1 DFQATT and CDR2 SNEGSKA (reference sequence). The CDR3 sequence is 13 residues long. The CDR3 coding sequence is TGCAGTGCTAGTCCCAGCATCAGGTACGAGCAGTACTTC. It yields the protein CSASPSIRYEQYF.

The chain couples TRBV10-2 to TRBJ2-2; 12 nucleotides align to TRBD2. Germline-derived CDR1 and CDR2 are WSHSY and SAAADI. J gave up 5 bases and V 3 bases, and 4 bases lay outside the gene matches. The CDR3 runs to 16 residues. The CDR3 nucleotides are TGCGCCAGCAGTGATCTAGCGGGGGGGTTTACCGGGGAGCTGTTTTTT. This encodes CASSDLAGGFTGELFF.

The rearrangement links TRBV9 to TRBJ2-3; a possible D gene is TRBD1 (5 bases). V was pared by 0 bases and J by 1 base, with 12 bases between. There are 16 residues in the CDR3. Germline CDR1 is SGDLS and CDR2 is YYNGEE. The CDR3 sequence: CASSVAGARGTDTQYF. The CDR3 DNA sequence: TGTGCCAGCAGCGTAGCTGGGGCCAGGGGCACAGATACGCAGTATTTT.

The V gene is TRBV10-1, the J gene TRBJ2-7, with 7 bases lining up with TRBD1. This CDR3 region has 13 residues. CDR1 is WNHNN and CDR2 is SYGVQD in the germline V gene (reference sequence). The V segment lost 5 bases and the J segment 5 bases; nucleotides outside the gene matches: 6. Here the CDR3 reads CASSRQGGDEQYF. CDR3 in DNA: TGCGCCAGCAGTAGACAGGGTGGCGACGAGCAGTACTTC.

This clone has just a few counts. J is TRBJ1-4 and V is TRBV7-9; 8 nucleotides agree with TRBD1. The CDR3 is 17 residues long. The V gene's germline CDR1 is SEHNR and CDR2 FQNEAQ (reference sequence). V shed 1 base, J shed 0 bases, and the junction held 4 bases outside the gene matches. The CDR3 DNA follows: TGTGCCAGCAGCTTAGGACAGGGGTCTGCAACTAATGAAAAACTGTTTTTT. It is translated as CASSLGQGSATNEKLFF.

CDR3 residues: CASSLGLAGDTQYF. The CDR3 DNA sequence: TGTGCCAGCAGCTTAGGGCTAGCCGGGGATACGCAGTATTTT. The V call is TRBV7-2, the J call TRBJ2-3, with D perhaps matching TRBD2 (5 bases). Trimming stripped 1 base from V and 6 bases from J, with 11 bases between. Looked up from germline, CDR1 is SGHTA and CDR2 is FQGNSA. The CDR3 extends over 14 amino acids.

This clone was counted between two and nine times. The gene calls are TRBV14 and TRBJ2-1; D remains ambiguous. The ends were cut back, 6 bases at V and 3 bases at J, with 9 bases in the middle. The germline V gene has CDR1 SGHDN and CDR2 FVKESK. The CDR3 is made up of 13 amino acids. The CDR3 DNA is TGTGCCAGCAGTATCCTCGGCTACAATGAGCAGTTCTTC. Protein: CASSILGYNEQFF.